This TCR beta chain was profiled in a study of blood T cell repertoires in COVID-19. Study-level information: The United States, Italy and Spain supplied acute and convalescent COVID-19 samples. Nucleic acid was either cDNA or gDNA, and it came from T cells, B-cell-depleted T cells, or PBMCs.

Authors' data handling: Reference gene primers were amplified, and this amplification served to estimate nucleated cell counts. Libraries were prepared by immunoSEQ multiplex PCR; TCRdb keeps only in-frame clonotypes and omits some of them. V and J calls and clone size are those listed in that table; D and trimming were worked out from the DNA. The table has 140,000 to 150,000 clones, 84% seen once. CDR3 size: 14 residues. CDR1 is SGHTA, CDR2 FQGNSA, per germline. Unmatched junction bases numbered 5, after V lost 4 bases and J lost 5 bases. This clone occurred a few times. Sequenced material: peripheral blood. This receptor was taken from a man aged 30 to 45 with COVID-19, enrolled during active disease. The V gene is TRBV7-2, the J gene TRBJ2-7; 10 bases fit TRBD2. DNA of the CDR3: TGTGCCAGCAGCTCGGGACTAGCGTGGGACGAGCAGTACTTC. Amino acids: CASSSGLAWDEQYF.